The 11 T cell receptor beta chains presented below share a single source sample, sequenced in a study of post-analysis software for immune sequencing data. Notes on the study in general: Several TRBV segments occurring more often in patients than controls included TRBV5-6, TRBV5-1 and TRBV20-1.

The TCR beta cDNA libraries contained unique molecular identifiers. TCRdb reanalysed the PCR reads using MiXCR and keeps one entry per CDR3 protein. The table shows about 810,000 distinct CDR3 sequences, with approximately 53% occurring only once. Their specific antigens are unknown. The material sequenced was blood. The receptor set was obtained from a girl under 18 with multiple sclerosis.

The genes are TRBV5-6 and TRBJ2-7, with a possible D match to TRBD1 (6 bases). The CDR3 totals 14 residues. The V end lost 5 bases, the J end lost 3 bases, and 15 bases lay between the germline ends. Germline-derived CDR1 and CDR2 are SGHDT and YYEEEE. The CDR3 region is CASRGAGAIYEQYF. CDR3 coding DNA: TGTGCCAGCAGGGGGGCAGGGGCCATCTACGAGCAGTACTTC.

Turning to this clonotype: The CDR3 does not close with the conserved phenylalanine or tryptophan, likely indicating a read error. The chain joins TRBV27 to TRBJ1-2, with 9 nucleotides matching TRBD1. With 3 bases clipped from V and 0 bases from J, the junction kept 11 bases outside the gene matches. The CDR3 is made up of 18 amino acids. Germline CDR1 MNHEY, CDR2 SMNVEV (reference sequence). CDR3 DNA: TGTGCCAGCAGTTTTACACCCGGGACAGGGTTCTCTAACTATGGCTACACCTGC. This translates into CASSFTPGTGFSNYGYTC.

The chain is built from TRBV14 and TRBJ2-7, with 8 bases identical to TRBD2. The V gene end was trimmed by 5 bases and the J gene end by 7 bases; junction bases not matched to a gene: 10. Germline assignment: CDR1 SGHDN and CDR2 FVKESK. The CDR3 runs 14 residues. Written as DNA, the CDR3 is TGTGCCAGCAGCGAGGGCGGGAGGCCCGCTGAGCAGTACTTC. It specifies CASSEGGRPAEQYF.

This chain connects TRBV7-9 to TRBJ2-5, with 9 bases that match TRBD1. This CDR3 contains 15 residues. The J segment lost 0 bases and the V segment lost 5 bases, leaving 4 bases of the junction unmatched. CDR1 is SEHNR and CDR2 is FQNEAQ in the germline V gene (reference sequence). The CDR3 DNA is TGTGCCAGCAGCACCAGACAGGGGGACCAAGAGACCCAGTACTTC. Its protein product is CASSTRQGDQETQYF.

The chain has TRBV29-1 and TRBJ2-7; TRBD1 aligns across 7 bases. Trimming at V came to 4 bases and at J to 1 base, leaving 4 bases not matched to a gene. There are 13 residues in the CDR3. CDR1 is SQVTM and CDR2 is ANQGSEA in the germline V gene. In DNA form, the CDR3 reads TGCAGCGTTGGTGGGACAGCTTCCTACGAGCAGTACTTC. It is translated as CSVGGTASYEQYF.

In regard to this clonotype: An end of the junction does not agree with germline; a read error may underlie this. The chain links TRBV29-1 to TRBJ2-1; D is undetermined. The germline CDR1 and CDR2 sequences are SQVTM and ANQGSEA. The CDR3 length is 16 residues. CDR3 residues: CSVETLRQSFYNKQFF. In DNA, the CDR3 is TGCAGCGTTGAAACCCTCCGCCAGAGTTTCTACAATAAGCAATTCTTC.

In this sample, this clonotype turned up a few times. The chain joins TRBV12-3 or TRBV12-4 to TRBJ2-4; TRBD2 might be the D (6 bases). The CDR3 contains 14 residues. Trimming left V 3 bases short and J 7 bases short, with 13 bases between. CDR3 in DNA: TGTGCCAGCAGTTTCGGCCCCCGGGGGAACATTCAGTACTTC. As protein: CASSFGPRGNIQYF.

V and J are TRBV6-5 and TRBJ2-7; tentatively, D is TRBD1 or TRBD2 (5 bases each). The CDR3 has 14 residues. Germline-derived CDR1 and CDR2 are MNHEY and SVGAGI. The V gene lost 5 bases and the J gene lost 5 bases, with 16 bases spanning the gap. The CDR3 loop reads CASSGGPGLHEQYF. The CDR3 DNA follows: TGTGCCAGCAGTGGGGGTCCCGGTCTCCACGAGCAGTACTTC.

The chain couples TRBV30 to TRBJ2-6, with TRBD1 matching 8 bases. V shed 4 bases, J shed 0 bases, and the junction held 8 bases outside the gene matches. The CDR3 totals 17 residues. Germline CDR1 is GTSNPN and CDR2 is SVGIG (reference sequence). CDR3 bases: TGTGCCTGGAAAGGGAGGACAGGGAGCTCTGGGGCCAACGTCCTGACTTTC. Its protein is CAWKGRTGSSGANVLTF.

This clonotype was counted a few times. The CDR3 region is CSARPGAQEQYF. The CDR3 nucleotides read TGCAGTGCTAGGCCGGGGGCTCAAGAGCAGTACTTC. The chain is built from TRBV20-1 and TRBJ2-7; tentatively, D is TRBD1 or TRBD2 (6 bases each). The CDR3 has 12 amino acids. The V end was cut by 3 bases, the J end by 7 bases, with 13 bases between. Per germline, CDR1 DFQATT and CDR2 SNEGSKA (reference sequence).

This chain links TRBV29-1 with TRBJ2-7; D remains unclear. V was clipped by 4 bases and J by 3 bases, with 10 bases between them. The CDR3 is 12 amino acids. The germline V gene encodes CDR1 SQVTM and CDR2 ANQGSEA. CDR3 loop: CSVALSRYEQYF. In nucleotides, the CDR3 is TGCAGCGTTGCACTAAGCCGCTACGAGCAGTACTTC.